These T cell receptor beta chains were read from a single sample in a study of T cells in Graves' hyperthyroidism and ophthalmopathy. TCRdb reprocessed the multiplex PCR reads with MiXCR, giving one entry per CDR3 protein. The sample lists about 300,000 distinct CDR3 sequences, roughly a fifth seen once, with about two fifths in the top ten. Source material: blood. Receptor source: a man aged 50-60 years with Graves' ophthalmopathy. Both conserved end residues are trimmed from each CDR3.

CDR3aa,j_gene,v_gene,len
AWRLSGVISNSPLH,TRBJ1-6,TRBV30,14
ASTRGGQGTYNEQF,TRBJ2-1,TRBV19,14
ASSGYSFSYEQY,TRBJ2-7,TRBV3-1,12
ASSVLAHEQY,TRBJ2-7,TRBV2,10
ASSVLGLAGIGTGELF,TRBJ2-2,TRBV5-1,16
ATRGANTGELF,TRBJ2-2,TRBV6-1,11
ATLGTSGLGTQY,TRBJ2-5,TRBV2,12
ASSTGLVTFEQY,TRBJ2-7,TRBV5-1,12
SASPVAGGPAGELL,TRBJ2-2,TRBV20-1,14
ASNPSGTGVNEQY,TRBJ2-7,TRBV5-1,13
ASGVGSEYEQY,TRBJ2-7,TRBV2,11
ASSTTGFYYGYT,TRBJ1-2,TRBV7-9,12
AGSSFGGTEAF,TRBJ1-1,TRBV11-3,11
AWRLAGAGYEQY,TRBJ2-7,TRBV30,12
ASSLVASGRAKNIQY,TRBJ2-4,TRBV5-1,15
ASSLSPQY,TRBJ2-3,TRBV27,8
ASRGDVSYEQY,TRBJ2-7,TRBV19,11
ASRSIGGLNSPLH,TRBJ1-6,TRBV28,13
SARGMAAEQF,TRBJ2-1,TRBV20-1,10
ASTRDRAHQETQY,TRBJ2-5,TRBV6-1,13
ASRLGQSNTGELF,TRBJ2-2,TRBV27,13
ASSSGTGGNEQY,TRBJ2-7,TRBV7-8,12
ASSEAGSMNTEAF,TRBJ1-1,TRBV2,13
ASSDSGFEQF,TRBJ2-1,TRBV2,10
ASSEADAYPGELF,TRBJ2-2,TRBV6-1,13
ATSEPGRKTETQY,TRBJ2-5,TRBV24-1,13
ASSSSGRISEQF,TRBJ2-1,TRBV7-3,12
AWGGLNTEAF,TRBJ1-1,TRBV20-1,10
ASSLAPRHQETQY,TRBJ2-5,TRBV5-6,13
ASSFTGNTGELF,TRBJ2-2,TRBV5-1,12
ASSGQGNSPLH,TRBJ1-6,TRBV11-2,11
AWSQPGTSNQPQH,TRBJ1-5,TRBV30,13
ASSLSESDPSGTEAF,TRBJ1-1,TRBV27,15
ASGWTSGEETQY,TRBJ2-5,TRBV2,12
ASTLQLNTEAF,TRBJ1-1,TRBV7-8,11
ASSLAGGQGPNEQF,TRBJ2-1,TRBV12-3/TRBV12-4,14
ASKPGRQPAQY,TRBJ2-3,TRBV6-1,11
ASSQASGRMNEQY,TRBJ2-7,TRBV3-1,13
ASRPTEQETQY,TRBJ2-5,TRBV28,11
ASSPFSGKHNEQF,TRBJ2-1,TRBV3-1,13
ASSSPGRRSTDTQY,TRBJ2-3,TRBV28,14
ASSELAGDNNEQF,TRBJ2-1,TRBV2,13
ASSPAGSPPGANVLT,TRBJ2-6,TRBV6-4,15
ASSLRTGGVIGDTQY,TRBJ2-3,TRBV7-2,15
ASSWGTSGIGYEQY,TRBJ2-7,TRBV7-2,14
ATSGSGRGEQF,TRBJ2-1,TRBV24-1,11
ASKAGGYTDTQY,TRBJ2-3,TRBV19,12